A single sample gave rise to the 19 T cell receptor beta chains below, sequenced in a study of Ad26.COV2.S vaccination and SARS-CoV-2 variants. Sequencing used immunoSEQ multiplex PCR; TCRdb keeps in-frame clones, though not all of them. The data contain 300,000 to 350,000 clones, over 80% of them singletons. The treatment: some 20 received Ad26.COV2.S at low or high dose, single or two shots; roughly five received placebo; per-sample allocation not given. Collection of the samples took place on day 63 after the first injection of vaccine or placebo. This specimen was peripheral blood, taken in a trial of Ad26.COV2.S vaccine versus placebo. Source of these receptors: a person between 18 and 65 years old who received the Ad26.COV2.S COVID-19 vaccine or a placebo.

DNA of the CDR3: TGTGCCAGCAGTGGGGACTCCCGGGCTTCCGGGGAGCTGTTTTTT. Translating it yields CASSGDSRASGELFF. The chain has TRBV2 and TRBJ2-2, with D perhaps TRBD2 (6 bases). This CDR3 has 15 amino acids. Germline-derived CDR1 and CDR2 are SNHLY and FYNNEI. The V end lost 4 bases, the J end lost 6 bases, and 15 bases lay between the germline ends.

The chain uses TRBV21-1 and TRBJ1-2. TRBV21-1 is designated a pseudogene. The CDR3 has 18 residues. The CDR3 reads CASSKQGGRVAPNYGYTF. The DNA for the CDR3 is TGTGCCAGCAGCAAACAGGGAGGGCGGGTAGCACCAAACTATGGCTACACCTTC.

As to this clone: The same CDR3 arises from other DNA sequences in this sample as well. The V gene is TRBV30, the J gene TRBJ1-5, with unresolved D. Trimming took 0 bases from V and 2 from J, leaving 5 bases between them. Germline CDR1 GTSNPN, CDR2 SVGIG (reference sequence). This CDR3 region has 13 residues. The CDR3 sequence: CAWSVKGNQPQHF. The CDR3 DNA reads TGTGCCTGGAGTGTAAAGGGCAATCAGCCCCAGCATTTT.

The J gene is TRBJ1-3, the V gene TRBV10-3; 8 nucleotides match TRBD1. The trim removed 6 bases at V and 6 bases at J, leaving 10 bases unmatched. The CDR3 sequence is 15 residues long. Germline values: CDR1 ENHRY, CDR2 SYGVKD. This CDR3 is CAIRPLQGDLNTIYF. The DNA for the CDR3 is TGTGCCATCAGGCCATTACAGGGGGACCTAAACACCATATATTTT.

This chain joins TRBV10-2 and TRBJ1-2; D ambiguous. Germline V lookup: CDR1 WSHSY, CDR2 SAAADI. The CDR3 runs 11 residues. V was clipped by 6 bases and J by 5 bases, with 7 bases between them. CDR3 coding DNA: TGCGCCAGCAGCGGAGAATATGGCTACACCTTC. Translating it yields CASSGEYGYTF.

The rearrangement links TRBV5-1 to TRBJ2-5, with 13 positions matching TRBD2. The ends lost 4 bases at V and 1 base at J; junction bases unmatched: 10. From germline, CDR1 is SGHRS and CDR2 YFSETQ. CDR3 size: 18 residues. CDR3 bases: TGCGCCAGCAGCCCACCGACTAGCGGGGGGATCTTCCAAGAGACCCAGTACTTC. Its protein is CASSPPTSGGIFQETQYF.

The V gene is TRBV6-5, the J gene TRBJ2-1; 11 nucleotides agree with TRBD1. Germline V CDR1 and CDR2: MNHEY, SVGAGI. This CDR3 contains 14 residues. V gave up 4 bases and J gave up 8 bases; unmatched junction bases: 4. The CDR3 nucleotides read TGTGCCAGCAGTTCGGACAGGGGGCTATATGAGCAGTTCTTC. Translation gives CASSSDRGLYEQFF.

V usage is TRBV7-3 and J usage is TRBJ1-5; D remains unclear. Germline CDR1 SGHTA, CDR2 FQGTGA. The CDR3 totals 12 residues. Trimming took 8 bases from V and 5 from J, leaving 10 bases between them. For the CDR3, the DNA is TGTGCCAGCGGAGAAATTCATCAGCCCCAGCATTTT. As protein: CASGEIHQPQHF. Filled out from reference TRBV7-3 and TRBJ1-5, the complete variable domain reads GAGVSQTPSNKVTEKGKYVELRCDPISGHTALYWYRQSLGQGPEFLIYFQGTGAADDSGLPNDRFFAVRPEGSVSTLKIQRTERGDSAVYLCASGEIHQPQHFGDGTRLSIL.

A remark on this clone: The same CDR3 arises from other DNA sequences in this sample as well. This chain joins TRBV5-1 and TRBJ2-5; 10 bases agree with TRBD2. Germline trimming cut 2 bases from V and 5 bases from J; bases unmatched to any gene: 0. Germline loops: CDR1 SGHRS, CDR2 YFSETQ. This CDR3 region has 13 residues. In DNA, the CDR3 is TGCGCCAGCAGCTTTAGCGGGGGGGAGACCCAGTACTTC. Residues: CASSFSGGETQYF.

The V gene is TRBV5-1, the J gene TRBJ2-3; 8 nucleotides line up with TRBD1. The CDR3 covers 15 residues. Germline V lookup: CDR1 SGHRS, CDR2 YFSETQ. J was trimmed by 4 bases and V by 3 bases; bases with no gene match: 7. This CDR3 is CASSSSGGWADTQYF. The CDR3 bases are TGCGCCAGCAGCTCGTCAGGGGGCTGGGCAGATACGCAGTATTTT.

This chain connects TRBV12-3 or TRBV12-4 to TRBJ2-1; 7 bases align to TRBD2. V was clipped by 1 base and J by 7 bases; unmatched bases: 1. The CDR3 contains 13 residues. The CDR3 spells CASSLVGGNEQFF. The CDR3 region has the DNA TGTGCCAGCAGTTTAGTGGGGGGGAATGAGCAGTTCTTC.

The chain couples TRBV7-2 to TRBJ2-3; no definite D call. This CDR3 comprises 15 residues. Germline CDR1 SGHTA, CDR2 FQGNSA. The V and J ends lost 1 base and 2 bases respectively, with 10 bases between them. CDR3 in amino acids: CASSLEASATDTQYF. Written as DNA, the CDR3 is TGTGCCAGCAGCTTAGAAGCGAGTGCCACAGATACGCAGTATTTT.

The CDR3 spells CASSSRASSYNSPLHF. The CDR3 DNA is TGTGCCAGCAGTTCCAGAGCGAGCTCCTATAATTCACCCCTCCACTTT. V usage is TRBV5-4 and J usage is TRBJ1-6; the D is unclear. The germline V and J ends were trimmed by 5 bases and 0 bases, with 12 bases remaining between them. CDR1 is SGHNT and CDR2 is YYREEE in the germline V gene (reference sequence). The CDR3 length is 16 residues.

The rearrangement links TRBV18 to TRBJ1-1, with D unresolved. The CDR3 is made up of 13 amino acids. The V and J ends lost 5 bases and 1 base respectively, with 8 bases between them. Per the germline V gene, CDR1 is KGHSH and CDR2 is LQKENI. The CDR3 DNA reads as TGTGCCAGCTCAAAGGGAGAGAACACTGAAGCTTTCTTT. Translation: CASSKGENTEAFF.

In its sample, this clone was seen once. CDR3 region: CASSDRGREQPQHF. In nucleotides, the CDR3 is TGTGCCAGCAGTGACAGGGGTCGTGAGCAGCCCCAGCATTTT. The chain recombines TRBV2 with TRBJ1-5, with D perhaps matching TRBD1 (6 bases). Germline assignment: CDR1 SNHLY and CDR2 FYNNEI. This CDR3 is built from 14 residues. Trimming stripped 3 bases from V and 7 bases from J, with 13 bases between.

The chain recombines TRBV11-2 with TRBJ1-6, with a tentative D call TRBD1 (5 bases). The CDR3 is made up of 17 amino acids. In germline, CDR1 is SGHAT, CDR2 FQNNGV. The V and J ends lost 1 base and 6 bases respectively, with 16 bases between them. The CDR3 reads CASSLGSPGRINSPLHF. In nucleotides, the CDR3 is TGTGCCAGCAGCTTAGGTTCTCCGGGACGGATTAATTCACCCCTCCACTTT.

The chain recombines TRBV30 with TRBJ1-1; the D is unclear. From germline, CDR1 is GTSNPN and CDR2 SVGIG (reference sequence). The CDR3 totals 11 residues. V was pared by 5 bases and J by 3 bases, with 7 bases between. CDR3 protein: CAWGRHTEAFF. DNA of the CDR3: TGTGCCTGGGGTCGTCACACTGAAGCTTTCTTT.

The genes are TRBV11-2 and TRBJ2-7, with D hard to call. Looked up from germline, CDR1 is SGHAT and CDR2 is FQNNGV. The CDR3 is made up of 14 amino acids. The V and J ends lost 4 bases and 2 bases respectively, with 12 bases between them. CDR3 residues: CASSSIEHPYEQYF. Written as DNA, the CDR3 is TGTGCCAGCAGCTCAATCGAGCACCCCTACGAGCAGTACTTC.

This chain joins TRBV4-2 and TRBJ1-4; the match to TRBD1 covers 7 bases. The junction had 9 bases not matched to a gene; V was cut back by 4 bases and J by 4 bases. The CDR3 totals 16 residues. The germline CDR1 and CDR2 sequences are LGHNA and YNFKEQ. CDR3 sequence (DNA): TGTGCCAGCAGCCTGGGGACAGAGTCTTTTAATGAAAAACTGTTTTTT. This gives the protein CASSLGTESFNEKLFF.